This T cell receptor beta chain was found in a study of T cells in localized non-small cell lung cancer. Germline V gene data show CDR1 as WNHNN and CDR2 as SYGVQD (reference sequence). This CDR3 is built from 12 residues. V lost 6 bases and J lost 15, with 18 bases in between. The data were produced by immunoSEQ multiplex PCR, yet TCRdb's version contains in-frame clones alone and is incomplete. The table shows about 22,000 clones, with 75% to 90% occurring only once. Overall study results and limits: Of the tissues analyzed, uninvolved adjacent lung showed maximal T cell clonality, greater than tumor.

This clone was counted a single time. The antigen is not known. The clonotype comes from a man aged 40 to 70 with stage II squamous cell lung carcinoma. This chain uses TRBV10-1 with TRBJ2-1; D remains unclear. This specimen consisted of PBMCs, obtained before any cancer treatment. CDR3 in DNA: TGCGCCAGCAGCGGTGACTCCGAGCGAGCGTTCTTC. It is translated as CASSGDSERAFF.